These T cell receptor beta chains were read from a single sample in a study of blood T cell repertoires in COVID-19. Sequenced by immunoSEQ multiplex PCR; TCRdb stores in-frame clones only, minus some. The table shows around 82,000 clones, with approximately 85% occurring only once. Sequencing was done on a sample of peripheral blood. All receptors come from a man aged 50 to 60 with COVID-19, enrolled during active disease. CDR3s include the opening cysteine and the closing phenylalanine or tryptophan. Fields, in order: CDR3 length, D gene, clone size, V gene, J gene, CDR3 DNA, CDR3 protein. The D gene is left open where the match is weak. Clone size is shown for a subset of rows, as once, few, many or a class of expanded clone.

12	.	.	TRBV28	TRBJ1-2	TGTGCCAGCAGTTTCTTAAACTATGGCTACACCTTC	CASSFLNYGYTF
14	.	few	TRBV11-2	TRBJ2-1	TGTGCCAGCACCTACCGGGACTTCGACAATGAGCAGTTCTTC	CASTYRDFDNEQFF
16	.	once	TRBV6-2/TRBV6-3	TRBJ2-1	TGTGCCAGCAGTTACAATCCCGGGAGCACCTACAATGAGCAGTTCTTC	CASSYNPGSTYNEQFF
14	TRBD2	.	TRBV19	TRBJ2-3	TGTGCCACTAGGACTAGCGGAAGCACAGATACGCAGTATTTT	CATRTSGSTDTQYF
13	.	.	TRBV14	TRBJ2-3	TGTGCCAGCAGCCCCGGGGGCACAGATACGCAGTATTTT	CASSPGGTDTQYF
15	.	.	TRBV7-9	TRBJ1-2	TGTGCCAGCAGCTTAGCTTCGCCGGCAGGGTATGGCTACACCTTC	CASSLASPAGYGYTF
11	TRBD2	.	TRBV6-4	TRBJ2-7	TGTGGGAGCGGGACCGACTTCGAGCAGTACTTC	CGSGTDFEQYF
17	TRBD2	.	TRBV5-1	TRBJ2-1	TGCGCCAGCAGCTTGGCCGCCGGACTAGGGTCCTACAATGAGCAGTTCTTC	CASSLAAGLGSYNEQFF
16	TRBD2	few	TRBV4-3	TRBJ2-5	TGCGCCAGCAGCCGTGCAAGGACTAGCGCTGGAGAGACCCAGTACTTC	CASSRARTSAGETQYF
13	TRBD2	.	TRBV5-5	TRBJ2-5	TGTGCCAGCAGCTTGGCTAGGGAGGGGACCCAGTACTTC	CASSLAREGTQYF
16	TRBD1	.	TRBV18	TRBJ2-3	TGTGCCAGCTCACCAGGCCGGGACAGGGGGCCGGATACGCAGTATTTT	CASSPGRDRGPDTQYF
13	.	.	TRBV18	TRBJ2-1	TGTGCCAGCTCAGCCACTTCTAGCAGCGAGCAGTTCTTC	CASSATSSSEQFF
15	.	.	TRBV27	TRBJ1-6	TGTGCCAGAAGTCCAAGGAGCTCCTATAATTCACCCCTCCACTTT	CARSPRSSYNSPLHF
14	.	.	TRBV5-4	TRBJ1-3	TGTGCCAGCAGCTTGGGGGGAGTGGGAAACACCATATATTTT	CASSLGGVGNTIYF
15	.	.	TRBV11-2	TRBJ1-6	TGTGCCAGCAGCTTATCGGGGGGAAAGAATTCACCCCTCCACTTT	CASSLSGGKNSPLHF
13	TRBD1	.	TRBV7-9	TRBJ2-1	TGTGCCAGCAGCATGACAGGGTTGAATGAGCAGTTCTTC	CASSMTGLNEQFF
14	.	.	TRBV19	TRBJ1-1	TGTGCCAGTAGTATGGGCAGTCAGAACACTGAAGCTTTCTTT	CASSMGSQNTEAFF
11	.	.	TRBV30	TRBJ1-1	TGTGCCTGGAGTGTACAACAAGAAGCTTTCTTT	CAWSVQQEAFF
14	.	.	TRBV12-5	TRBJ2-3	TGTGCTAGTGGTTTAAGTGGGAGAACAGATACGCAGTATTTT	CASGLSGRTDTQYF
15	TRBD1	.	TRBV4-3	TRBJ1-2	TGCGCCAGCAGCCATAAACCGGGACAGGGTCATGGCTACACCTTC	CASSHKPGQGHGYTF
15	TRBD2	.	TRBV29-1	TRBJ2-5	TGCAGCGCTGGTTGGACTAGCGGGAGAGGGGAGACCCAGTACTTC	CSAGWTSGRGETQYF
14	.	.	TRBV6-5	TRBJ1-5	TGTGCCAGCAGCGTCCGACACGGCAATCAGCCCCAGCATTTT	CASSVRHGNQPQHF
11	TRBD1	.	TRBV20-1	TRBJ1-1	TGCAGTGCTCGACAGGGGACTGAAGCTTTCTTT	CSARQGTEAFF
19	TRBD2	few	TRBV5-1	TRBJ2-1	TGCGCCAGCAGCTTGGAGTCTAGCGGGAGAATATTATCCTACAATGAGCAGTTCTTC	CASSLESSGRILSYNEQFF
15	TRBD1	.	TRBV30	TRBJ2-1	TGTGCCTGGAGTGTACGGGACAGGGGTTACAATGAGCAGTTCTTC	CAWSVRDRGYNEQFF
12	.	.	TRBV30	TRBJ2-7	TGTGCAACCGGGGAGAGCTCCTACGAGCAGTACTTC	CATGESSYEQYF
13	.	.	TRBV6-6	TRBJ2-7	TGTGCCAGCAGAACCGACAGTAACTACGAGCAGTACTTC	CASRTDSNYEQYF
13	.	.	TRBV30	TRBJ1-6	TGTGCCTGGAGCGGGGGGTATAATTCACCCCTCCACTTT	CAWSGGYNSPLHF
16	.	.	TRBV4-1	TRBJ2-3	TGCGCCAGCAGCCCATCGACAGTTATACCCACAGATACGCAGTATTTT	CASSPSTVIPTDTQYF
15	TRBD1	.	TRBV2	TRBJ1-4	TGTGCCAGCAGGCTAGGACAGGGGCCTAATGAAAAACTGTTTTTT	CASRLGQGPNEKLFF
14	TRBD1	.	TRBV30	TRBJ1-3	TGTGCCTGGAGTCGGACAGGGACTGGAAACACCATATATTTT	CAWSRTGTGNTIYF
15	TRBD2	.	TRBV2	TRBJ2-1	TGTGCCAGCAGTGAATATGGACTAGCGGGCAATGAGCAGTTCTTC	CASSEYGLAGNEQFF
15	TRBD1	.	TRBV5-6	TRBJ1-2	TGTGCCAGCAGCGCCGGACAGGGAAGATTCTATGGCTACACCTTC	CASSAGQGRFYGYTF
15	TRBD1	.	TRBV28	TRBJ1-2	TGTGCCAGCAGTGTCGGCAGGGGGCCCAACTATGGCTACACCTTC	CASSVGRGPNYGYTF
17	TRBD2	.	TRBV4-2	TRBJ2-7	TGTGCCAGCAGCCCCTTTCGCGGGGGAGTAGGGGACTACGAGCAGTACTTC	CASSPFRGGVGDYEQYF
13	.	once	TRBV7-2	TRBJ1-1	TGTGCCAGCAGCCTTATCAGGGACACTGAAGCTTTCTTT	CASSLIRDTEAFF
16	.	.	TRBV4-1	TRBJ1-2	TGCGCCAGCAGCCAGGGCTGGACAGCCTCGTTCTATGGCTACACCTTC	CASSQGWTASFYGYTF
15	TRBD2	.	TRBV30	TRBJ2-1	TGTGCCTGGACTACAAGACTAGCGGGATATAAAGAGCAGTTCTTC	CAWTTRLAGYKEQFF
14	.	.	TRBV5-5	TRBJ2-1	TGTGCCAGCAGCACCTGGTCAGGAGGGAATGAGCAGTTCTTC	CASSTWSGGNEQFF
14	TRBD1	.	TRBV11-2	TRBJ1-5	TGTGCCAGCAGCTTAGGACAGGGATATCAGCCCCAGCATTTT	CASSLGQGYQPQHF
15	.	.	TRBV10-1	TRBJ1-1	TGCGCCAGCAGTGACCCTCGACACCCGAACACTGAAGCTTTCTTT	CASSDPRHPNTEAFF
15	TRBD2	.	TRBV10-3	TRBJ2-3	TGTGCCATCAGTGAGACTAGCGGGAGCACAGATACGCAGTATTTT	CAISETSGSTDTQYF
14	TRBD1	.	TRBV30	TRBJ1-2	TGTACGTCCGGGACAGGCCCTTGGGGCTATGGCTACACCTTC	CTSGTGPWGYGYTF
14	.	.	TRBV10-3	TRBJ2-2	TGTGCCATCAGTGAGGACAGGAACACCGGGGAGCTGTTTTTT	CAISEDRNTGELFF
14	.	.	TRBV27	TRBJ1-6	TGTGCCAGCAGTTTCAGGGTAGACAATTCACCCCTCCACTTT	CASSFRVDNSPLHF
14	.	.	TRBV29-1	TRBJ2-7	TGCAGCGTCATCAGATGGGGGCTTGAGGGCGAGCAGTACTTC	CSVIRWGLEGEQYF
16	TRBD1	.	TRBV5-5	TRBJ2-7	TGTGCCAGCAGCTTAGGAGGGACAGGGAACCCCTACGAGCAGTACTTC	CASSLGGTGNPYEQYF
13	TRBD2	.	TRBV7-2	TRBJ2-3	TGTGCCAGCAGCTTGGGGGGGACAGATACGCAGTATTTT	CASSLGGTDTQYF
17	TRBD1	.	TRBV5-1	TRBJ1-1	TGCGCCAGCAGCTTGAGGGGGCCAGGACTCACGAACACTGAAGCTTTCTTT	CASSLRGPGLTNTEAFF
14	TRBD2	.	TRBV29-1	TRBJ2-3	TGCAGCTTTACTGAACCTAGCGGGAGAATGACGCAGTATTTT	CSFTEPSGRMTQYF
16	TRBD1	once	TRBV27	TRBJ1-5	TGTGCCAGCAGTTTATTTGGGACAGGGGTGAATCAGCCCCAGCATTTT	CASSLFGTGVNQPQHF
14	.	.	TRBV3-1/TRBV3-2	TRBJ1-3	TGTGCCAGCAGCCAAGAAATCCTCGGAAACACCATATATTTT	CASSQEILGNTIYF
14	.	.	TRBV27	TRBJ2-1	TGTGCCAGCAGACGGGGCAGGGGCATAAATGAGCAGTTCTTC	CASRRGRGINEQFF
16	TRBD2	.	TRBV6-1	TRBJ2-7	TGTGCCAGCAGTGAAGGTAGCGGGTCAGGGTCCTACGAGCAGTACTTC	CASSEGSGSGSYEQYF
15	.	.	TRBV2	TRBJ2-2	TGTGCCAGCAGTGATTGGGGGAGGCTCACCGGGGAGCTGTTTTTT	CASSDWGRLTGELFF
15	.	.	TRBV9	TRBJ2-3	TGTGCCAGCAGCGGGTCTGGACTCCCGGGGGATACGCAGTATTTT	CASSGSGLPGDTQYF
14	.	.	TRBV15	TRBJ2-1	TGTGCCACCAGCAGAGTATTAGGGGACAATGAGCAGTTCTTC	CATSRVLGDNEQFF
15	.	.	TRBV5-4	TRBJ1-1	TGTGCCAGCAGCCCAAAAGGGACACCGAACACTGAAGCTTTCTTT	CASSPKGTPNTEAFF